The 8 T cell receptor beta chains given below trace back to one sample, sequenced in a study of control samples from healthy donors and cancer patients. Sequenced by immunoSEQ multiplex PCR; TCRdb stores in-frame clones only, minus some. The repertoire has 150,000 to 200,000 clones, around nine tenths of them found once; the top ten carry around 12%. Sequenced: blood. These receptors were taken from a man aged 25 to 40 in good health.

For the CDR3, the DNA is TGTGCCAGCAGTACGACAGGCCCAAGGGCCGGGGAGCTGTTTTTT. Amino acids: CASSTTGPRAGELFF. J is TRBJ2-2 and V is TRBV6-5; maybe TRBD1 (6 bases). Trimming stripped 5 bases from V and 6 bases from J, with 16 bases between. This CDR3 region has 15 residues. The germline CDR1 and CDR2 sequences are MNHEY and SVGAGI.

The gene calls are TRBV14 and TRBJ1-3; unclear D gene. Germline V lookup: CDR1 SGHDN, CDR2 FVKESK. There are 15 residues in the CDR3. V dropped 4 bases and J dropped 2 bases, with 12 bases sitting between them. The CDR3 region has the DNA TGTGCCAGCAGCCCTCTTGACCAGGCTGGAAACACCATATATTTT. Amino acids: CASSPLDQAGNTIYF.

J is TRBJ1-5 and V is TRBV7-2; D gene unclear. Looked up from germline, CDR1 is SGHTA and CDR2 is FQGNSA. The CDR3 covers 15 residues. V lost 2 bases to trimming and J lost 3 bases, with 11 bases between them. The CDR3 DNA follows: TGTGCCAGCAGCTTACAGACGGGGAACAATCAGCCCCAGCATTTT. Translated, it gives CASSLQTGNNQPQHF.

Written as DNA, the CDR3 is TGTGCCAGCAGCTTGGGGACAGTTCAGTTCTTC. Translated: CASSLGTVQFF. The genes are TRBV5-4 and TRBJ2-1; tentative D call: TRBD1 (6 bases). The CDR3 totals 11 residues. V lost 0 bases and J lost 13, with 8 bases in between. Germline CDR1 is SGHNT and CDR2 is YYREEE (reference sequence). The full variable domain, rest sourced from reference TRBV5-4 and TRBJ2-1, is ETGVTQSPTHLIKTRGQQVTLRCSSQSGHNTVSWYQQALGQGPQFIFQYYREEENGRGNFPPRFSGLQFPNYSSELNVNALELDDSALYLCASSLGTVQFFGPGTRLTVL.

This chain joins TRBV6-6 and TRBJ2-1, with 14 bases that match TRBD2. The junction had 6 bases not matched to a gene; V was cut back by 6 bases and J by 8 bases. CDR1 is MNHNY and CDR2 is SVGAGI in the germline V gene (reference sequence). This CDR3 spans 15 amino acids. CDR3 sequence reads: CASRSGLAGVDEQFF. The CDR3 nucleotides are TGTGCCAGCAGATCGGGACTAGCGGGAGTGGATGAGCAGTTCTTC.

The genes are TRBV6-5 and TRBJ1-4; D is unclear. V was clipped by 8 bases and J by 2 bases, with 12 bases between them. This CDR3 is 14 amino acids long. The germline V gene encodes CDR1 MNHEY and CDR2 SVGAGI. This CDR3 reads CASSNGGTNEKLFF. CDR3 in DNA: TGTGCCAGCTCTAACGGTGGTACTAATGAAAAACTGTTTTTT.

This chain links TRBV18 with TRBJ2-2; D gene uncertain. CDR3 length equals 15 residues. Germline assignment: CDR1 KGHSH and CDR2 LQKENI. Trimming took 3 bases from V and 2 from J, leaving 10 bases between them. DNA for the CDR3: TGTGCCAGCTCACCGAGTCTCACCAACACCGGGGAGCTGTTTTTT. It codes for CASSPSLTNTGELFF.

The genes are TRBV20-1 and TRBJ1-1, with D uncertain. The CDR3 extends over 11 amino acids. Trimming took off 4 bases at V and 1 base at J, with 4 bases between the two ends. Germline V gene lookup returns CDR1 DFQATT and CDR2 SNEGSKA (reference sequence). The CDR3 nucleotides read TGCAGTGCTATTAGGAACACTGAAGCTTTCTTT. Translating it yields CSAIRNTEAFF.